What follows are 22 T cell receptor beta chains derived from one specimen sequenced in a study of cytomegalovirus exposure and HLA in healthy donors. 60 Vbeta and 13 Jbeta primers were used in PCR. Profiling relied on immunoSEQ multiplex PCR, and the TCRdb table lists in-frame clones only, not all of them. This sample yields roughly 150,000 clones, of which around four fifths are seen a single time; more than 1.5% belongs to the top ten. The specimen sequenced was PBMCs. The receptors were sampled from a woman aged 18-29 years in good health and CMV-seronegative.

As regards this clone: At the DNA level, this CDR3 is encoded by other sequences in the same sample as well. The CDR3: CSVPPVETEAFF. The CDR3 nucleotides are TGCAGCGTCCCACCGGTGGAGACTGAAGCTTTCTTT. The V and J genes are TRBV29-1 and TRBJ1-1; D is unclear. Trimming pared 6 bases from V and 5 bases from J, leaving 13 bases between. CDR1 SQVTM and CDR2 ANQGSEA come from the germline V gene. The length of the CDR3 is 12 residues.

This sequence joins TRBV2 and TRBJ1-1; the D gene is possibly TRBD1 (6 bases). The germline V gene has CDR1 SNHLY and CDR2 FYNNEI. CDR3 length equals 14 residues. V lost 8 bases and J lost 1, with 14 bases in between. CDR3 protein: CASCYRAGNTEAFF. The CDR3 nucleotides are TGTGCCAGCTGTTACAGGGCTGGGAACACTGAAGCTTTCTTT.

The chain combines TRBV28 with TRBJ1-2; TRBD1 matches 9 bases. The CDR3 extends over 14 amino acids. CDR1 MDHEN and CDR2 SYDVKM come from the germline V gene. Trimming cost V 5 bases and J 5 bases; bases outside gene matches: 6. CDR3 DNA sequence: TGTGCCAGCAGTACGGGACAGGGTTGGTATGGCTACACCTTC. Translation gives CASSTGQGWYGYTF.

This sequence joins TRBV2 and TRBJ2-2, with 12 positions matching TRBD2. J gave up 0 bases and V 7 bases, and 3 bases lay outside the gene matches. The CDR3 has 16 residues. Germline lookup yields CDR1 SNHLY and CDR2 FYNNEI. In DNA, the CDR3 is TGTGCCAGCACTGGACTAGCGGGGCCGAACACCGGGGAGCTGTTTTTT. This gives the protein CASTGLAGPNTGELFF.

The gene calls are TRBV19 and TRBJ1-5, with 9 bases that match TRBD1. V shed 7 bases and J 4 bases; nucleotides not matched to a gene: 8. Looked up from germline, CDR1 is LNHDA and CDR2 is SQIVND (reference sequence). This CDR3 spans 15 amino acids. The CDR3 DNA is TGTGCCAGTACCGCGGACGGGACAGGGAATCAGCCCCAGCATTTT. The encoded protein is CASTADGTGNQPQHF.

DNA for the CDR3: TGTGCCAGCAGCTTAGGCAGGGGCACTGAAGCTTTCTTT. It yields the protein CASSLGRGTEAFF. The chain couples TRBV13 to TRBJ1-1; the D gene is possibly TRBD1 (6 bases). This CDR3 has 13 residues. Germline loops: CDR1 PRHDT, CDR2 FYEKMQ (reference sequence). The ends were cut back, 0 bases at V and 4 bases at J, with 6 bases in the middle.

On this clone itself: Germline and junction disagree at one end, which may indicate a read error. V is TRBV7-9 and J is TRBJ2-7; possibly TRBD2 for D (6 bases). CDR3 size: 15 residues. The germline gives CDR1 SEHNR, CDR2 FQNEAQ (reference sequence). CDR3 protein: CSSSLGAGGVNEQYF. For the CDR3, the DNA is TGTTCCAGCAGCTTAGGGGCAGGCGGGGTGAACGAGCAGTACTTC.

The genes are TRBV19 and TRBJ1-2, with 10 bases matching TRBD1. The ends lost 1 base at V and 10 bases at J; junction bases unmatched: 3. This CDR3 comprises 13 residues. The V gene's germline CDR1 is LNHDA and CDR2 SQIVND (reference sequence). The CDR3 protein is CASSIVGTGVYTF. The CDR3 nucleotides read TGTGCCAGTAGTATAGTTGGGACAGGGGTCTACACCTTC.

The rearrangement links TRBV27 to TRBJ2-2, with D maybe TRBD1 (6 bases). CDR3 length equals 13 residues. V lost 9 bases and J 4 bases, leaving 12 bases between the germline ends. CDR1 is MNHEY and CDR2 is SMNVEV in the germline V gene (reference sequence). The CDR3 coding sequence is TGTGCCAGTGTGCAGGGGTCCACCGGGGAGCTGTTTTTT. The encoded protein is CASVQGSTGELFF.

The CDR3 protein is CSVETREEKLFF. For the CDR3, the DNA is TGCAGCGTTGAGACAAGGGAGGAAAAACTGTTTTTT. The rearrangement links TRBV29-1 to TRBJ1-4; no reliable D call. V lost 3 bases and J lost 8, with 10 bases in between. This CDR3 has 12 amino acids. CDR1 and CDR2 (germline): SQVTM, ANQGSEA.

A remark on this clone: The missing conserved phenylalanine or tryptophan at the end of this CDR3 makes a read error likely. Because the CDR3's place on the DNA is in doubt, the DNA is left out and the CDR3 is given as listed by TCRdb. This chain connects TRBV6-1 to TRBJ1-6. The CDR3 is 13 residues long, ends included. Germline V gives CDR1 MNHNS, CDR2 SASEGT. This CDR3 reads CASSERAWNKRQV.

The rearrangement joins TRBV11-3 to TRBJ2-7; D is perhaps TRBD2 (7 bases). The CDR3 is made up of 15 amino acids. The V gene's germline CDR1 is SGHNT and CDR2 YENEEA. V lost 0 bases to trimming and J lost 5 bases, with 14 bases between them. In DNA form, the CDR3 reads TGTGCCAGCAGCTTAGAGGTGGGGGGGCCCAACGAGCAGTACTTC. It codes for CASSLEVGGPNEQYF.

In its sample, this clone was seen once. CDR3 nucleotide sequence: TGTGCCAGCAGCTTAGAACAGGGTATAGTTGGCTACACCTTC. The encoded protein is CASSLEQGIVGYTF. This sequence joins TRBV5-4 and TRBJ1-2, with D perhaps TRBD1 (6 bases). V lost 2 bases and J lost 7, with 15 bases in between. This CDR3 spans 14 amino acids. CDR1 is SGHNT, CDR2 YYREEE, per germline (reference sequence).

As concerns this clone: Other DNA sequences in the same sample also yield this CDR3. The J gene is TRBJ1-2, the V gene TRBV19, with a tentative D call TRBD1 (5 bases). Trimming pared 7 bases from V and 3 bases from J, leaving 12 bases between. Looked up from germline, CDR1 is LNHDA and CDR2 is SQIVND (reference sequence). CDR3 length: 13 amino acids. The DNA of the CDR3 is TGTGCCAGTACCCCAACAGGAGACTATGGCTACACCTTC. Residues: CASTPTGDYGYTF.

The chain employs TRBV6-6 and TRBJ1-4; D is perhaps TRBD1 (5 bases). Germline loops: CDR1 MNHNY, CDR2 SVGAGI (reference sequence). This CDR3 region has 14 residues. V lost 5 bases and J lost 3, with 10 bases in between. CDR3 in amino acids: CASSPGGANEKLFF. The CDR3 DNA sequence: TGTGCCAGCAGTCCGGGGGGAGCTAATGAAAAACTGTTTTTT.

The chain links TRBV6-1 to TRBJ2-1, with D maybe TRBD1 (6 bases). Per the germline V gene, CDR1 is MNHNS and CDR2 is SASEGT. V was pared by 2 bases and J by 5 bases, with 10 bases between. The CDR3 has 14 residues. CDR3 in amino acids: CASSEMRGNNEQFF. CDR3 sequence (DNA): TGTGCCAGCAGTGAAATGAGGGGGAACAATGAGCAGTTCTTC.

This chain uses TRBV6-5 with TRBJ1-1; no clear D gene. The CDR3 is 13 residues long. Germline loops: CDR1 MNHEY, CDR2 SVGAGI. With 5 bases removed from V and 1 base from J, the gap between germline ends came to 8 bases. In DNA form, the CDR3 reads TGTGCCAGCAGTCGAGGAGGGAACACTGAAGCTTTCTTT. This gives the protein CASSRGGNTEAFF.

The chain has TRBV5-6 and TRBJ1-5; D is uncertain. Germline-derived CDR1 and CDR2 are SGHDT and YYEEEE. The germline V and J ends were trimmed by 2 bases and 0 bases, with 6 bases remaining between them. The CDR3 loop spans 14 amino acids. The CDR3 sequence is CASSFWLSNQPQHF. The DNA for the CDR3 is TGTGCCAGCAGCTTTTGGCTTAGCAATCAGCCCCAGCATTTT.

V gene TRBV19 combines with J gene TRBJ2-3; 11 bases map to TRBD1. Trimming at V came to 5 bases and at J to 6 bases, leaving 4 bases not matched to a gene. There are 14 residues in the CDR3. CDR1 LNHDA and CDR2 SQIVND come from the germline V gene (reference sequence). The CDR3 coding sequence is TGTGCCAGTAGTCGGACAGGGGGCGACGATACGCAGTATTTT. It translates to CASSRTGGDDTQYF.

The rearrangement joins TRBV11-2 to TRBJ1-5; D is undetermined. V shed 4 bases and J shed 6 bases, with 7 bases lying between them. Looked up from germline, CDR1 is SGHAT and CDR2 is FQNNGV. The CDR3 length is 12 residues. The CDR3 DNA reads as TGTGCCAGCAGCTCGGAGGGTCAGCCCCAGCATTTT. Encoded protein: CASSSEGQPQHF.

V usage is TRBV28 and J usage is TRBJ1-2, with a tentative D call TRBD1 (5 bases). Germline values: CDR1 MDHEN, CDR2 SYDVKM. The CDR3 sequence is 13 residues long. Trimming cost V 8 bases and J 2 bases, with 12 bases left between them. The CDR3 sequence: CASGQIRNYGYTF. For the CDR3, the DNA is TGTGCCAGCGGACAAATCCGAAACTATGGCTACACCTTC.

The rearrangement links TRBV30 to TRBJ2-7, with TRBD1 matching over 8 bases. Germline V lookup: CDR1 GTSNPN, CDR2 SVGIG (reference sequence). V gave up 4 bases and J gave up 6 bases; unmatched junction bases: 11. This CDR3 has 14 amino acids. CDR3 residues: CAWKYWQGAGEQYF. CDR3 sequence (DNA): TGTGCCTGGAAATATTGGCAGGGGGCCGGCGAGCAGTACTTC.